Each of the 28 T cell receptor beta chains below was sequenced from the same sample in a study of blood T cell repertoires in COVID-19. Only in-frame clones appear in the TCRdb table, and some are missing; sequencing was by immunoSEQ multiplex PCR. This table holds 250,000 to 300,000 clones, 80% to 90% found once. The sample taken for sequencing was peripheral blood. The receptors derive from a woman aged 50 to 60 with COVID-19, enrolled during active disease.

The gene calls are TRBV5-6 and TRBJ2-1; TRBD2 aligns across 7 bases. V shed 4 bases, J shed 9 bases, and the junction held 4 bases outside the gene matches. Germline V gene lookup returns CDR1 SGHDT and CDR2 YYEEEE. The CDR3 covers 12 residues. The CDR3 region has the DNA TGTGCCAGCAGCCCGGTAGCGGGTGAGCAGTTCTTC. This encodes CASSPVAGEQFF. Variable domain in full (rest from reference TRBV5-6 and TRBJ2-1): DAGVTQSPTHLIKTRGQQVTLRCSPKSGHDTVSWYQQALGQGPQFIFQYYEEEERQRGNFPDRFSGHQFPNYSSELNVNALLLGDSALYLCASSPVAGEQFFGPGTRLTVL.

In DNA, the CDR3 is TGTGCCAGCAGTCGACAGGGTTACACTGAAGCTTTCTTT. Residues: CASSRQGYTEAFF. V usage is TRBV6-2 or TRBV6-3 and J usage is TRBJ1-1; 7 nucleotides agree with TRBD1. V shed 5 bases, J shed 3 bases, and the junction held 3 bases outside the gene matches. Germline loops: CDR1 MNHEY, CDR2 SVGEGT. The CDR3 has 13 residues.

V usage is TRBV5-1 and J usage is TRBJ2-1; 7 positions agree with TRBD1. The CDR3 consists of 13 residues. J lost 9 bases, V lost 4 bases, and 7 bases had no gene match. Germline V lookup: CDR1 SGHRS, CDR2 YFSETQ. Here the CDR3 reads CASSLQGGPEQFF. Written as DNA, the CDR3 is TGCGCCAGCAGCCTCCAAGGGGGCCCTGAGCAGTTCTTC.

The rearrangement uses TRBV19 and TRBJ1-6, with a tentative D call TRBD1 (5 bases). This CDR3 spans 16 amino acids. The germline gives CDR1 LNHDA, CDR2 SQIVND (reference sequence). V was shortened by 0 bases and J by 5 bases, with 11 bases between the two germline ends. CDR3 amino acids: CASSIDGQGHNSPLHF. In DNA form, the CDR3 reads TGTGCCAGTAGTATAGACGGGCAGGGTCATAATTCACCCCTCCACTTT. Together with reference TRBV19 and TRBJ1-6, the CDR3 gives the full variable domain: DGGITQSPKYLFRKEGQNVTLSCEQNLNHDAMYWYRQDPGQGLRLIYYSQIVNDFQKGDIAEGYSVSREKKESFPLTVTSAQKNPTAFYLCASSIDGQGHNSPLHFGNGTRLTVT.

The table lists this clone with a count of one. The chain couples TRBV5-1 to TRBJ2-7; D is perhaps TRBD2 (5 bases). Trimming removed 0 bases from V and 6 bases from J, with 13 bases in between. Germline V lookup: CDR1 SGHRS, CDR2 YFSETQ. CDR3 length equals 14 residues. In DNA, the CDR3 is TGCGCCAGCAGCTTGGTTGTCGGGGTAACCGAGCAGTACTTC. Protein sequence: CASSLVVGVTEQYF.

The rearrangement uses TRBV6-5 and TRBJ1-1; 8 nucleotides align to TRBD1. The CDR3 has 15 amino acids. V shed 2 bases, J shed 5 bases, and the junction held 7 bases outside the gene matches. CDR1 MNHEY and CDR2 SVGAGI come from the germline V gene. The CDR3 bases are TGTGCCAGCAGTTACGAGCCAGGGGGCCGGACTGAAGCTTTCTTT. Amino acid sequence: CASSYEPGGRTEAFF.

The CDR3 DNA reads as TGTGCCAGCTCACCACGCGCCGGGACAGGAATCATCGGGGAGCTGTTTTTT. It is translated as CASSPRAGTGIIGELFF. The chain employs TRBV18 and TRBJ2-2; 8 positions agree with TRBD1. Germline V gives CDR1 KGHSH, CDR2 LQKENI. J was trimmed by 7 bases and V by 1 base; bases with no gene match: 11. The CDR3 is 17 residues long. Filled out from reference TRBV18 and TRBJ2-2, the complete variable domain reads NAGVMQNPRHLVRRRGQEARLRCSPMKGHSHVYWYRQLPEEGLKFMVYLQKENIIDESGMPKERFSAEFPKEGPSILRIQQVVRGDSAAYFCASSPRAGTGIIGELFFGEGSRLTVL.

This clone was seen a few times. The J gene is TRBJ1-2, the V gene TRBV14; TRBD1 aligns across 9 bases. From germline, CDR1 is SGHDN and CDR2 FVKESK. V trimming: 0 bases; J trimming: 5 bases; junction bases outside the gene matches: 7. The CDR3 totals 16 residues. The CDR3 protein is CASSQEERQGVYGYTF. CDR3 nucleotide sequence: TGTGCCAGCAGCCAAGAGGAGAGACAGGGGGTATATGGCTACACCTTC.

V gene TRBV25-1 combines with J gene TRBJ1-6; D perhaps matches TRBD1 (5 bases). Trimming left V 3 bases short and J 8 bases short, with 11 bases between. The V gene's germline CDR1 is MGHDK and CDR2 SYGVNS. The length of the CDR3 is 14 residues. CDR3 region: CASSDLFRDSPLHF. In nucleotides, the CDR3 is TGTGCCAGCAGTGATCTGTTCAGGGATTCACCCCTCCACTTT.

J is TRBJ1-6 and V is TRBV2, with D perhaps matching TRBD1 (5 bases). The CDR3 sequence is 15 residues long. Germline lookup yields CDR1 SNHLY and CDR2 FYNNEI. Trimming left V 4 bases short and J 7 bases short, with 14 bases between. The chain's CDR3 is CASSAQQARNSPLHF. The CDR3 coding sequence is TGTGCCAGCAGTGCGCAACAGGCGCGGAATTCACCCCTCCACTTT.

A word on this clone: Different DNA sequences within this sample yield the same CDR3. This sequence joins TRBV11-3 and TRBJ1-1; D ambiguous. Germline CDR1 and CDR2: SGHNT and YENEEA. The CDR3 totals 11 residues. V lost 2 bases to trimming and J lost 4 bases, with 2 bases between them. The CDR3 DNA sequence: TGTGCCAGCAGCTTACGCACTGAAGCTTTCTTT. It is translated as CASSLRTEAFF.

This clone showed up just once. This chain connects TRBV7-2 to TRBJ2-7, with D perhaps matching TRBD2 (6 bases). This CDR3 comprises 14 residues. Germline V gene data show CDR1 as SGHTA and CDR2 as FQGNSA. V lost 3 bases to trimming and J lost 2 bases, with 11 bases between them. CDR3 coding DNA: TGTGCCAGCAGCTTTGCGGGGCACACCTACGAGCAGTACTTC. This encodes CASSFAGHTYEQYF.

The V gene is TRBV2, the J gene TRBJ2-2, with 7 bases identical to TRBD1. V was pared by 8 bases and J by 3 bases, with 6 bases of the junction left unmatched. From germline, CDR1 is SNHLY and CDR2 FYNNEI. This CDR3 spans 14 amino acids. CDR3 sequence (DNA): TGTGCCAGCGTAAGACAGGGAGACACCGGGGAGCTGTTTTTT. Its protein is CASVRQGDTGELFF.

The rearrangement links TRBV19 to TRBJ2-2; TRBD2 aligns across 8 bases. Trimming cost V 1 base and J 7 bases; bases outside gene matches: 5. This CDR3 spans 15 amino acids. Germline V gene sequence: CDR1 LNHDA, CDR2 SQIVND (reference sequence). The CDR3 bases are TGTGCCAGTAGTATAGCTGCGGGAGGCTTCGGGGAGCTGTTTTTT. This sequence encodes CASSIAAGGFGELFF.

The chain employs TRBV10-3 and TRBJ2-3; 8 nucleotides line up with TRBD2. CDR1 and CDR2 from the germline V gene are ENHRY and SYGVKD. This CDR3 comprises 17 residues. V lost 4 bases, J lost 4 bases, and 13 bases stayed unmatched. CDR3: CAISGTEAGGVADTQYF. The CDR3 DNA follows: TGTGCCATCAGTGGGACGGAGGCGGGAGGAGTTGCAGATACGCAGTATTTT.

V usage is TRBV12-3 or TRBV12-4 and J usage is TRBJ2-5, with 8 bases matching TRBD1. The CDR3 spans 13 residues. Germline trimming cut 6 bases from V and 4 bases from J; bases unmatched to any gene: 4. The CDR3 spells CASRPGGSETQYF. The CDR3 coding sequence is TGTGCCAGCAGGCCAGGGGGCTCAGAGACCCAGTACTTC.

The gene calls are TRBV6-5 and TRBJ1-5, with D perhaps matching TRBD1 (6 bases). V lost 6 bases and J 1 base, leaving 13 bases between the germline ends. This CDR3 contains 15 residues. The V gene's germline CDR1 is MNHEY and CDR2 SVGAGI. CDR3 DNA: TGTGCCAGCAGAATACAGGGCAGAAGCAATCAGCCCCAGCATTTT. Residues: CASRIQGRSNQPQHF.

The V gene is TRBV7-9, the J gene TRBJ2-5; 12 bases match TRBD2. Losses at the gene ends were 2 bases for V and 4 bases for J; bases not matched to a gene: 11. Germline V CDR1 and CDR2: SEHNR, FQNEAQ (reference sequence). This CDR3 region has 18 residues. CDR3 DNA: TGTGCCAGCAGCTTACGGGCTAGCGGGAGGGCCTTGGGAGAGACCCAGTACTTC. This encodes CASSLRASGRALGETQYF.

The genes are TRBV7-3 and TRBJ2-2; D possibly corresponds to TRBD1 (6 bases). Germline-derived CDR1 and CDR2 are SGHTA and FQGTGA. The V end lost 2 bases, the J end lost 3 bases, and 13 bases lay between the germline ends. This CDR3 spans 16 amino acids. Here the CDR3 DNA reads TGTGCCAGCAGCTTATACAGGGATGTGGACACCGGGGAGCTGTTTTTT. Its protein product is CASSLYRDVDTGELFF.

As regards this clone: Distinct nucleotide sequences in the sample also encode this CDR3. V and J are TRBV7-9 and TRBJ2-6; perhaps TRBD1 as D (5 bases). The CDR3 length is 15 residues. The V end was cut by 2 bases, the J end by 0 bases, with 5 bases between. Germline assignment: CDR1 SEHNR and CDR2 FQNEAQ (reference sequence). CDR3 region: CASSLRGSGANVLTF. Written as DNA, the CDR3 is TGTGCCAGCAGCTTAAGGGGCTCTGGGGCCAACGTCCTGACTTTC. The whole variable domain, filled in from reference TRBV7-9 and TRBJ2-6, reads DTGVSQNPRHKITKRGQNVTFRCDPISEHNRLYWYRQTLGQGPEFLTYFQNEAQLEKSRLLSDRFSAERPKGSFSTLEIQRTEQGDSAMYLCASSLRGSGANVLTFGAGSRLTVL.

This chain joins TRBV19 and TRBJ2-1; 15 nucleotides align to TRBD2. The CDR3 length is 14 residues. Germline assignment: CDR1 LNHDA and CDR2 SQIVND (reference sequence). Trimming at V came to 5 bases and at J to 14 bases, leaving 7 bases not matched to a gene. CDR3 DNA sequence: TGTGCCAGTAGTGTGGGACTAGCGGGAGGAATAGAGTTCTTC. Translated, it gives CASSVGLAGGIEFF. The complete variable domain, with remaining parts taken from reference TRBV19 and TRBJ2-1, reads DGGITQSPKYLFRKEGQNVTLSCEQNLNHDAMYWYRQDPGQGLRLIYYSQIVNDFQKGDIAEGYSVSREKKESFPLTVTSAQKNPTAFYLCASSVGLAGGIEFFGPGTRLTVL.

This sequence joins TRBV2 and TRBJ1-5; D is perhaps TRBD1 (5 bases). V lost 5 bases to trimming and J lost 0 bases, with 8 bases between them. In germline, CDR1 is SNHLY, CDR2 FYNNEI. The CDR3 loop spans 14 amino acids. The CDR3 bases are TGTGCCAGCAGTCAGACAGTTAGCAATCAGCCCCAGCATTTT. It specifies CASSQTVSNQPQHF.

The chain couples TRBV7-9 to TRBJ1-1, with TRBD1 matching 8 bases. V trimming: 4 bases; J trimming: 5 bases; junction bases outside the gene matches: 6. The CDR3 has 14 residues. Germline V gives CDR1 SEHNR, CDR2 FQNEAQ (reference sequence). The CDR3 is CASSYGQGSTEAFF. The CDR3 DNA reads as TGTGCCAGCAGCTACGGACAGGGAAGTACTGAAGCTTTCTTT.

This chain uses TRBV5-1 with TRBJ2-7, with TRBD2 identical over 13 bases. The CDR3 is 17 amino acids. Germline V lookup: CDR1 SGHRS, CDR2 YFSETQ. Germline trimming cut 4 bases from V and 2 bases from J; bases unmatched to any gene: 9. Here the CDR3 DNA reads TGCGCCAGCAGCACCGGGACTAGCGGGACGGGGGCCTACGAGCAGTACTTC. Amino acid sequence: CASSTGTSGTGAYEQYF.

V gene TRBV11-2 combines with J gene TRBJ2-7, with TRBD1 matching 7 bases. The V gene's germline CDR1 is SGHAT and CDR2 FQNNGV. CDR3 length: 14 amino acids. Unmatched junction bases numbered 10, after V lost 5 bases and J lost 6 bases. This CDR3 reads CASSLQDRLGEQYF. Here the CDR3 DNA reads TGTGCCAGCAGCCTTCAGGACAGGTTAGGCGAGCAGTACTTC.

This clone showed up just a few times. V and J are TRBV19 and TRBJ1-1; no clear D. This CDR3 contains 13 residues. V lost 5 bases to trimming and J lost 8 bases, with 15 bases between them. Germline V lookup: CDR1 LNHDA, CDR2 SQIVND (reference sequence). The CDR3 region has the DNA TGTGCCAGTAGTCCCGTCGAGGGAGTGGAAGCTTTCTTT. It translates to CASSPVEGVEAFF.

The chain is built from TRBV5-4 and TRBJ2-1, with 8 nucleotides matching TRBD2. Germline loops: CDR1 SGHNT, CDR2 YYREEE (reference sequence). The V segment lost 3 bases and the J segment 3 bases; nucleotides outside the gene matches: 8. The CDR3 contains 16 residues. The CDR3, as DNA: TGTGCCAGCAGCTCGACACGACTAGCGAACTACAATGAGCAGTTCTTC. It yields the protein CASSSTRLANYNEQFF.

This chain connects TRBV30 to TRBJ2-5, with 7 bases that match TRBD1. V trimming: 0 bases; J trimming: 4 bases; junction bases outside the gene matches: 8. The CDR3 runs 15 residues. Germline V gives CDR1 GTSNPN, CDR2 SVGIG (reference sequence). DNA for the CDR3: TGTGCCTGGAGTGTACTTAAGGGGGCAGGAGAGACCCAGTACTTC. The encoded protein is CAWSVLKGAGETQYF.